The clone carrying this T cell receptor beta chain was seen a handful of times. Primers used in a second PCR of about 7 to 12 cycles were a sample-barcoded 5' primer and a J-beta primer mix. MiXCR, applied by TCRdb to the 5' RACE reads, yields one record per CDR3 protein. The sample consists of hundreds of thousands of distinct CDR3 sequences, around two fifths of them appearing once. Germline CDR1 is DFQATT and CDR2 is SNEGSKA (reference sequence). The length of the CDR3 is 15 residues. The junction had 3 bases not matched to a gene; V was cut back by 0 bases and J by 3 bases. The record originates from a study of blood T cells in healthy people across ages.

The chain recombines TRBV20-1 with TRBJ2-5; 11 nucleotides align to TRBD2. The receptor's source is a man between 60 and 70 years old in good health. Material: blood. The CDR3 spells CSARDLAGGEETQYF. As DNA, the CDR3 is TGCAGTGCTAGAGACCTAGCGGGGGGCGAAGAGACCCAGTACTTC.